These 13 T cell receptor beta chains originate from one sample sequenced in a study of identical twins. TCRdb reprocessed the 5' RACE reads via MiXCR and lists one record per CDR3 protein. The top ten hold less than 15% of the sample, which has hundreds of thousands of distinct CDR3 sequences, 15% to 20% seen once. The same data also went into a second study, on T cells expressing NK-cell markers.

Sequencing used PBMCs. Receptor source: a young woman in good health.

This chain uses TRBV20-1 with TRBJ2-1, with unresolved D. Per the germline V gene, CDR1 is DFQATT and CDR2 is SNEGSKA (reference sequence). The CDR3 length is 12 residues. V was clipped by 6 bases and J by 5 bases, with 11 bases between them. CDR3 residues: CSAPRNNNEQFF. The CDR3 nucleotides are TGCAGTGCCCCTCGGAATAACAATGAGCAGTTCTTC.

The V and J genes are TRBV7-2 and TRBJ1-1, with 9 bases matching TRBD1. The length of the CDR3 is 14 residues. CDR1 SGHTA and CDR2 FQGNSA come from the germline V gene. Trimming removed 10 bases from V and 1 base from J; junction bases left unmatched: 7. The CDR3 reads CANRPGQGNTEAFF. The CDR3 DNA follows: TGTGCCAACAGACCGGGACAGGGGAACACTGAAGCTTTCTTT.

The CDR3 region is CASSVAGGLSEQYF. The CDR3 nucleotides are TGTGCCAGCAGCGTAGCGGGGGGGCTCAGTGAGCAGTACTTC. The chain employs TRBV9 and TRBJ2-7; TRBD2 matches 8 bases. Germline CDR1 reads SGDLS; CDR2 reads YYNGEE. This CDR3 is built from 14 residues. V lost 0 bases and J lost 7; bases outside the gene matches: 6.

This chain's CDR3 is CASSLTGPGDTQYF. DNA for the CDR3: TGTGCCAGCAGCTTAACCGGGCCCGGAGATACGCAGTATTTT. This sequence joins TRBV7-9 and TRBJ2-3; D is ambiguous. In germline, CDR1 is SEHNR, CDR2 FQNEAQ (reference sequence). V dropped 2 bases and J dropped 5 bases, with 11 bases sitting between them. CDR3 length: 14 residues.

The chain joins TRBV6-1 to TRBJ1-5, with D perhaps TRBD1 (5 bases). The length of the CDR3 is 11 residues. Per germline, CDR1 MNHNS and CDR2 SASEGT. V lost 5 bases to trimming and J lost 15 bases, with 14 bases between them. CDR3 loop: CASSIRDRRHF. The CDR3 region has the DNA TGTGCCAGCAGTATCCGGGACCGGAGGCATTTT.

CDR3 residues: CASSLESSGNTIYF. The CDR3 DNA follows: TGCGCCAGCAGCTTGGAATCATCTGGAAACACCATATATTTT. The J gene is TRBJ1-3, the V gene TRBV5-1; unclear D gene. The CDR3 has 14 amino acids. Germline V gives CDR1 SGHRS, CDR2 YFSETQ. V was clipped by 0 bases and J by 1 base, with 5 bases between them.

CDR3 in amino acids: CASSGPGGGTDTQYF. Written as DNA, the CDR3 is TGTGCCAGCAGTGGGCCGGGAGGTGGCACAGATACGCAGTATTTT. This rearrangement joins TRBV2 to TRBJ2-3; 7 bases are shared with TRBD2. The CDR3 consists of 15 residues. Unmatched junction bases numbered 5, after V lost 4 bases and J lost 1 base. Germline V lookup: CDR1 SNHLY, CDR2 FYNNEI.

A few counts support this clonotype. The chain carries TRBV24-1 and TRBJ1-2; D is unclear. Germline assignment: CDR1 KGHDR and CDR2 SFDVKD. V was shortened by 3 bases and J by 6 bases, with 13 bases between the two germline ends. The CDR3 length is 14 residues. CDR3 protein: CATSDRNIGHGYTF. DNA for the CDR3: TGTGCCACCAGTGATCGAAACATCGGGCATGGCTACACCTTC.

This clonotype has just a few counts. This chain connects TRBV12-3 or TRBV12-4 to TRBJ2-7; D gene unclear. The V and J ends lost 7 bases and 3 bases respectively, with 13 bases between them. CDR3 size: 13 residues. The CDR3 coding sequence is TGTGCCAGCAAAGGCAGCCCTGGCTACGAGCAGTACTTC. Translated, it gives CASKGSPGYEQYF.

This clonotype showed up just a few times. V is TRBV6-5 and J is TRBJ1-2; TRBD1 agrees at 7 bases. V lost 3 bases to trimming and J lost 5 bases; unmatched junction nucleotides: 6. The CDR3 covers 14 residues. CDR1 is MNHEY and CDR2 is SVGAGI in the germline V gene. The CDR3 loop reads CASSYSGTAYGYTF. Written as DNA, the CDR3 is TGTGCCAGCAGTTATTCGGGGACAGCATATGGCTACACCTTC.

As regards this clonotype: A read error may produce the germline difference seen at one junction end. The V call is TRBV5-1, the J call TRBJ1-1, with 7 bases fitting TRBD1. Germline values: CDR1 SGHRS, CDR2 YFSETQ. This CDR3 spans 12 amino acids. CDR3 nucleotides: TGCGTCAGCAGCTCTCGGGACAGTCAAGCTTTCTTT. Translating it yields CVSSSRDSQAFF. The entire variable domain, with the rest obtained from reference TRBV5-1 and TRBJ1-1, is as follows: KAGVTQTPRYLIKTRGQQVTLSCSPISGHRSVSWYQQTPGQGLQFLFEYFSETQRNKGNFPGRFSGRQFSNSRSEMNVSTLELGDSALYLCVSSSRDSQAFFGQGTRLTVV.

This clonotype showed up just a few times. The gene calls are TRBV3-1 and TRBJ1-1; unclear D gene. V dropped 3 bases and J dropped 6 bases, with 8 bases sitting between them. Germline V gene data show CDR1 as LGHDT and CDR2 as YNNKEL (reference sequence). The CDR3 sequence is 12 residues long. The CDR3 here is CASSHSRAEAFF. DNA for the CDR3: TGTGCCAGCAGCCATTCTCGGGCTGAAGCTTTCTTT.

The J gene is TRBJ2-7, the V gene TRBV20-1, with 7 bases identical to TRBD2. This CDR3 is 15 amino acids long. The V gene's germline CDR1 is DFQATT and CDR2 SNEGSKA (reference sequence). Trimming cost V 1 base and J 7 bases; bases outside gene matches: 13. The CDR3 loop reads CSARGLRTRSGEQYF. In DNA form, the CDR3 reads TGCAGTGCTAGAGGATTAAGGACTAGGTCAGGAGAGCAGTACTTC.